These T cell receptor beta chains were read from a single sample in a study of T-cell reconstitution after alpha-beta-depleted transplantation in children. Using its own MiXCR run on the PCR reads, TCRdb lists one record per CDR3 protein. The data show approximately 650,000 distinct CDR3 sequences, 10% to 15% seen once. Sequences were derived from PBMCs, sampled before TCRalphabeta/CD19-depleted stem cell transplant. The receptors were gathered from a girl aged 2-10 years with congenital amegakaryocytic thrombocytopenia, due to receive a stem cell transplant. Both conserved end residues are part of each CDR3. A D gene is named only where the DNA matches it firmly. The size of a clone is reported for some rows only, either as once, few or many, or as a class for expanded clones.

size	V	J	D	CDR3
many	TRBV12-3/TRBV12-4	TRBJ2-5	.	CASSFERPQETQYF
many	TRBV11-2	TRBJ2-3	TRBD2	CASQARTRPFRTEEDTQYF
few	TRBV4-1	TRBJ2-7	TRBD2	CASSQDPLAAYEQYF
many	TRBV7-9	TRBJ2-7	.	CASSLGRDTYEQYF
.	TRBV2	TRBJ1-2	.	CASSPYPGKGDYGYTF
few	TRBV11-2	TRBJ1-2	.	CASSLGGSTYGYTF
many	TRBV28	TRBJ2-6	.	CASRYSGANVLTF
.	TRBV25-1	TRBJ1-1	TRBD1	CASSEMDRTGSRTEAFF
.	TRBV7-2	TRBJ2-5	.	CASSVSSFGETQYF
few	TRBV14	TRBJ2-7	TRBD1	CASSPSPRQGIYF
.	TRBV5-1	TRBJ2-7	.	CASSLELGMYEQYF